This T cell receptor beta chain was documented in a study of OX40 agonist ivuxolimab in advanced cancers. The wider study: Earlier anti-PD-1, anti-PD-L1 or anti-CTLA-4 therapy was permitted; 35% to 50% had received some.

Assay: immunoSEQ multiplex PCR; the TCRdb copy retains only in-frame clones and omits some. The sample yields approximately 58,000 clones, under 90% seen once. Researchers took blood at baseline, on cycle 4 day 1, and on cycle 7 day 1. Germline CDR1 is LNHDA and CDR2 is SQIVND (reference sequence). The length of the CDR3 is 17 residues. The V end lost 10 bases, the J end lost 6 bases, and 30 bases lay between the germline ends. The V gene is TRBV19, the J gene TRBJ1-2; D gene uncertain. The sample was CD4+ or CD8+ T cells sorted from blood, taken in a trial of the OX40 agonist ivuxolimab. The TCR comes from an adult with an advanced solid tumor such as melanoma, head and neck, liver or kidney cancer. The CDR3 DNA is TGTGCCAAATGGACCTGGCGAAACGACCTGCCGCAAAATGGCTACACCTTC. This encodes CAKWTWRNDLPQNGYTF. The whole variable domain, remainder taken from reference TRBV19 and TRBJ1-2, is DGGITQSPKYLFRKEGQNVTLSCEQNLNHDAMYWYRQDPGQGLRLIYYSQIVNDFQKGDIAEGYSVSREKKESFPLTVTSAQKNPTAFYLCAKWTWRNDLPQNGYTFGSGTRLTVV.